The sequence of this T cell receptor (beta chain) was determined in a study of CD8+CD57+ T cells in acquired aplastic anemia. Study overall: Quantities of DNA derived from sorted CD4+ and CD8+ cells averaged roughly 3 ug. Study-wide findings and caveats: Controls did not differ significantly from patients in CD8+ Simpson's diversity.

V lost 5 bases and J lost 8; bases outside the gene matches: 12. CDR3 length: 14 amino acids. The germline CDR1 and CDR2 sequences are DFQATT and SNEGSKA (reference sequence). Genomic DNA, the template, was used for profiling of the TCR beta VDJ and CDR3. TCRdb re-called the reads with MiXCR, one entry per CDR3 protein. The sample shows around 140,000 distinct CDR3 sequences, around 41% of them seen only once. About this clonotype: Its antigen is still unknown.

The clonotype was recovered from a human donor in good health, serving as a control. The sequenced sample was sorted CD4+, CD8+, or CD8+CD57+ T cells (not recorded which) from PBMCs. The V and J genes are TRBV20-1 and TRBJ2-1; 7 nucleotides line up with TRBD2. CDR3: CSAYQRGELHEQFF. DNA of the CDR3: TGCAGTGCTTATCAGCGGGGTGAACTACATGAGCAGTTCTTC.